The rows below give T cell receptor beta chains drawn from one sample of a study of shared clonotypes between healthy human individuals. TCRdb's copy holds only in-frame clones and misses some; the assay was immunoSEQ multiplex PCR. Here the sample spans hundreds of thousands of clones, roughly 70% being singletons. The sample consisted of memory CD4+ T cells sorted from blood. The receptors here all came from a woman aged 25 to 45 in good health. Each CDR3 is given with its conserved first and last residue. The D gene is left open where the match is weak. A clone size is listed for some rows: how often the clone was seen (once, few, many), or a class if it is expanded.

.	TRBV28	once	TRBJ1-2	CASSLAGAYGYTF	TGTGCCAGCAGTTTAGCAGGGGCCTATGGCTACACCTTC
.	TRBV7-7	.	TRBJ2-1	CASSLLSSFNEQFF	TGTGCCAGCAGCTTACTGTCTAGCTTCAATGAGCAGTTCTTC
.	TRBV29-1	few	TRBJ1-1	CSVSDREAFF	TGCAGCGTTTCCGACAGAGAAGCTTTCTTT
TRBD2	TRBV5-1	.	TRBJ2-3	CASSFYGTSGISDTQYF	TGCGCCAGCAGCTTCTACGGGACTAGCGGAATATCAGATACGCAGTATTTT
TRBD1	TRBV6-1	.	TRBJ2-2	CASSEARLLQGFSGELFF	TGTGCCAGCAGTGAAGCGCGGTTGCTACAGGGGTTTTCCGGGGAGCTGTTTTTT
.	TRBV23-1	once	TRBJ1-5	CASSQSGGSAPAF	TGCGCCAGCAGTCAATCAGGGGGATCAGCCCCAGCATTT
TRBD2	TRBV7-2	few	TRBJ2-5	CASSLLVIAGEGETQYF	TGTGCCAGCAGCTTACTAGTGATAGCGGGAGAGGGAGAGACCCAGTACTTC
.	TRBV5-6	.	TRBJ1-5	CASSLVVQQPQHF	TGTGCCAGCAGCTTGGTAGTTCAACAGCCCCAGCATTTT
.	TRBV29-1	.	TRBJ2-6	CSVESGANVLTF	TGCAGCGTTGAGTCTGGGGCCAACGTCCTGACTTTC
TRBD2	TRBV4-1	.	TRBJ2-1	CASSQPSGLAGARQFF	TGCGCCAGCAGCCAGCCCTCGGGGCTAGCGGGAGCTCGGCAGTTCTTC
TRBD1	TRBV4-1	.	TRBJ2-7	CASSQDHGTGSREQYF	TGCGCCAGCAGCCAAGATCACGGGACAGGGAGTCGCGAGCAGTACTTC
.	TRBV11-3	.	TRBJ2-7	CASSLGTVMVSAGHTGEQYF	TGTGCCAGCAGCTTAGGTACGGTTATGGTTAGCGCGGGACACACAGGCGAGCAGTACTTC
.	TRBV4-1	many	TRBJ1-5	CASSQEESNQPQHF	TGCGCCAGCAGCCAAGAAGAAAGCAATCAGCCCCAGCATTTT
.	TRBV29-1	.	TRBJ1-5	CSVGFSQPQHF	TGCAGCGTGGGGTTTAGCCAGCCCCAGCATTTT